This TCR beta chain was sequenced for a study of radiation and T cells in renal cell carcinoma. This clone was observed a handful of times. Its antigen is currently unknown. V shed 0 bases, J shed 13 bases, and the junction held 5 bases outside the gene matches. The CDR3 sequence is 13 residues long. CDR1 MRHNA and CDR2 SNTAGT come from the germline V gene. Documented time point: blood 4 weeks post-SBRT, at nephrectomy. The treatment denotes: 15 Gy SBRT to primary tumor, nephrectomy 4 weeks later. Nephrectomy followed 15 Gy stereotactic body radiation by 4 weeks. Blood was sampled at baseline, 2 weeks and 4 weeks after SBRT. The study, taken as a whole, reports: Top tumor clonotypes rose in blood 2 weeks post-radiation, then contracted.

Only in-frame clones appear in the TCRdb table, and some are missing; sequencing was by immunoSEQ multiplex PCR. The sample lists about 43,000 clones, roughly 80% occurring once. The gene calls are TRBV6-4 and TRBJ2-1, with 8 bases that match TRBD2. This clonotype was obtained from a woman in her 70s with renal cell carcinoma. The starting material was blood, obtained from a patient whose treatment included radiotherapy and nephrectomy. CDR3 in amino acids: CASSDSAAGVQFF. CDR3 nucleotides: TGTGCCAGCAGTGACTCGGCAGCGGGGGTTCAGTTCTTC.